A selection of T cell receptor beta chains follows, all from one sample in a study of cytomegalovirus exposure and HLA in healthy donors. Profiled with immunoSEQ multiplex PCR; TCRdb holds only in-frame clones, not every one. The sample yields about 230,000 clones, just over 75% seen once. The sequencing input was PBMCs. These receptors came from a woman aged 55-70 years in good health and CMV-seropositive. CDR3s include the opening cysteine and the closing phenylalanine or tryptophan. Each record gives: V gene, J gene, CDR3 protein.

v_gene: TRBV20-1
j_gene: TRBJ2-1
CDR3aa: CSAETYNEQFF

v_gene: TRBV2
j_gene: TRBJ1-1
CDR3aa: CASSDPRDMNTEAFF

v_gene: TRBV4-2
j_gene: TRBJ1-1
CDR3aa: CASSLMDKNTEAFF

v_gene: TRBV30
j_gene: TRBJ2-3
CDR3aa: CAWSVGGPDTQYF

v_gene: TRBV4-1
j_gene: TRBJ2-7
CDR3aa: CASSQDFREQYF

v_gene: TRBV4-3
j_gene: TRBJ1-2
CDR3aa: CASSRRQGNYGYTF

v_gene: TRBV7-3
j_gene: TRBJ2-3
CDR3aa: CASSEFPGGTDTQYF

v_gene: TRBV11-2
j_gene: TRBJ1-1
CDR3aa: CASSSYTPGTEAFF

v_gene: TRBV2
j_gene: TRBJ2-1
CDR3aa: CASSEGATNEQFF

v_gene: TRBV19
j_gene: TRBJ2-7
CDR3aa: CASSTLAAYEQYF

v_gene: TRBV6-4
j_gene: TRBJ1-1
CDR3aa: CASSDSLGQGTAFF

v_gene: TRBV5-1
j_gene: TRBJ2-2
CDR3aa: CASRAGTGLTGELFF

v_gene: TRBV19
j_gene: TRBJ2-1
CDR3aa: CASSMPGGDLYNEQFF

v_gene: TRBV5-1
j_gene: TRBJ2-7
CDR3aa: CASSLELAYEQYF

v_gene: TRBV15
j_gene: TRBJ2-1
CDR3aa: CATRSRDAEQFF

v_gene: TRBV1
j_gene: TRBJ2-3
CDR3aa: CTSSHLRGRTDTQYF

v_gene: TRBV9
j_gene: TRBJ2-1
CDR3aa: CASSVGGTQSYNEQFF

v_gene: TRBV11-1
j_gene: TRBJ2-7
CDR3aa: CASSTSGTYEQYF

v_gene: TRBV9
j_gene: TRBJ2-3
CDR3aa: CASTVFGGGEDTQYF

v_gene: TRBV11-2
j_gene: TRBJ1-3
CDR3aa: CASSPSRGSGNTIYF

v_gene: TRBV18
j_gene: TRBJ2-7
CDR3aa: CASSTGTSGEQYF

v_gene: TRBV18
j_gene: TRBJ1-4
CDR3aa: CASSPLEGEKLFF

v_gene: TRBV19
j_gene: TRBJ2-7
CDR3aa: CARKGEQYF

v_gene: TRBV4-1
j_gene: TRBJ2-7
CDR3aa: CASSQDPGQGALVRYF

v_gene: TRBV10-3
j_gene: TRBJ1-5
CDR3aa: CAISTGGSNQPQHF

v_gene: TRBV29-1
j_gene: TRBJ2-5
CDR3aa: CSARGDSQETQYF

v_gene: TRBV10-2
j_gene: TRBJ1-4
CDR3aa: CASSESGQSEKLFF

v_gene: TRBV18
j_gene: TRBJ1-1
CDR3aa: CASSPGQGVGMNTEAFF

v_gene: TRBV18
j_gene: TRBJ2-1
CDR3aa: CASSPVTGNNEQFF

v_gene: TRBV18
j_gene: TRBJ2-5
CDR3aa: CASSPDRGGKTQYF

v_gene: TRBV5-4
j_gene: TRBJ2-7
CDR3aa: CASSLPSYEQYF

v_gene: TRBV6-1
j_gene: TRBJ2-1
CDR3aa: CASRTSGSSNEQFF

v_gene: TRBV28
j_gene: TRBJ2-5
CDR3aa: CASSFYLGLAGGQGGGETQYF

v_gene: TRBV4-3
j_gene: TRBJ2-7
CDR3aa: CASSQDHIPRGGAYEQYF

v_gene: TRBV5-1
j_gene: TRBJ2-1
CDR3aa: CASSSILAGENYNEQFF

v_gene: TRBV10-1
j_gene: TRBJ2-1
CDR3aa: CARIGRGRGSGSYNEQFF

v_gene: TRBV5-4
j_gene: TRBJ2-5
CDR3aa: CASHLFRTGDMETQYF

v_gene: TRBV5-1
j_gene: TRBJ2-2
CDR3aa: CASSLDRVLTGELFF

v_gene: TRBV30
j_gene: TRBJ1-1
CDR3aa: CAWSPPNPGVNTEAFF

v_gene: TRBV7-9
j_gene: TRBJ2-6
CDR3aa: CARESGGSSGANVLTF

v_gene: TRBV2
j_gene: TRBJ1-1
CDR3aa: CASGGNTEAFF

v_gene: TRBV7-3
j_gene: TRBJ2-3
CDR3aa: CASASGGGAPDTQYF

v_gene: TRBV10-1
j_gene: TRBJ2-2
CDR3aa: CASSELSGELFF

v_gene: TRBV27
j_gene: TRBJ2-2
CDR3aa: CASSLVAGGHGGELFF

v_gene: TRBV12-5
j_gene: TRBJ1-2
CDR3aa: CASAPGARGYTF

v_gene: TRBV19
j_gene: TRBJ1-3
CDR3aa: CATRDRGTGNTIYF

v_gene: TRBV11-1
j_gene: TRBJ2-1
CDR3aa: CASSLYSAGGQFF

v_gene: TRBV4-3
j_gene: TRBJ2-3
CDR3aa: CASSQEFGGAGTDTQYF

v_gene: TRBV4-2
j_gene: TRBJ1-5
CDR3aa: CASSQDAFGQNQPQHF

v_gene: TRBV6-1
j_gene: TRBJ1-2
CDR3aa: CASSAGDYGYTF

v_gene: TRBV6-5
j_gene: TRBJ2-1
CDR3aa: CASSYVGTLPYNEQFF

v_gene: TRBV6-5
j_gene: TRBJ1-1
CDR3aa: CASSSFPGLEAFF

v_gene: TRBV29-1
j_gene: TRBJ1-1
CDR3aa: CSVEERQGASEAFF

v_gene: TRBV6-6
j_gene: TRBJ1-6
CDR3aa: CASSFGLGGSPLHF

v_gene: TRBV7-9
j_gene: TRBJ1-1
CDR3aa: CASSLGQSTEAFF

v_gene: TRBV4-3
j_gene: TRBJ1-2
CDR3aa: CASSQEVPGYGYTF

v_gene: TRBV7-2
j_gene: TRBJ1-2
CDR3aa: CASSFTTMNYGYTF

v_gene: TRBV2
j_gene: TRBJ2-7
CDR3aa: CASRTWGSGSSYEQYF

v_gene: TRBV7-2
j_gene: TRBJ2-3
CDR3aa: CASSLVASGATDTQYF